The count of the clone carrying this T cell receptor beta chain is one. The target antigen is unknown. This table comes from immunoSEQ multiplex PCR, and its TCRdb copy is limited to in-frame clones, with some not included. The data show 65,000 to 95,000 clones, around 80% seen once. This entry is derived from a study of T cells in localized non-small cell lung cancer. Whole-study results and caveats: Paired adjacent lung recovered a median about 60 of the top 100 tumor clones. Investigators sequenced only a single tumor region, leaving heterogeneity possible.

This CDR3 spans 16 amino acids. Germline lookup yields CDR1 PRHDT and CDR2 FYEKMQ (reference sequence). V shed 4 bases and J 5 bases; nucleotides not matched to a gene: 13. This TCR was recovered from a man aged 35 to 69 with stage II squamous cell lung carcinoma. The material sequenced was PBMCs, taken before any cancer treatment. This chain joins TRBV13 and TRBJ2-5, with 7 bases lining up with TRBD1. The CDR3 sequence: CASSSLKVTGEETQYF. DNA of the CDR3: TGTGCCAGCAGCTCCCTCAAGGTTACAGGGGAGGAGACCCAGTACTTC.